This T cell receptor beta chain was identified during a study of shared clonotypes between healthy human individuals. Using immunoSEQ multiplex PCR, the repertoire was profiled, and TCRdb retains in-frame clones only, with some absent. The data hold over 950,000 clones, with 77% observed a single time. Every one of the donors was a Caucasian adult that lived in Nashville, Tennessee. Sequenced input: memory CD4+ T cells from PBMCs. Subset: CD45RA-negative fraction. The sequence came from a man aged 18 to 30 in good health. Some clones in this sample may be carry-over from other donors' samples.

The CDR3 nucleotides read TGTGCCAGCAGTGTAGGGGGTCGAGCGGGAGTCGGCGAGCAGTTCTTC. This sequence encodes CASSVGGRAGVGEQFF. This sequence joins TRBV2 and TRBJ2-1; 8 bases map to TRBD2. J lost 10 bases, V lost 4 bases, and 15 bases had no gene match. The CDR3 is made up of 16 amino acids. CDR1 is SNHLY, CDR2 FYNNEI, per germline.